This T cell receptor beta chain derives from a study of response to subunit inactivated influenza vaccine. The V gene lost 0 bases and the J gene lost 5 bases, with 11 bases spanning the gap. The CDR3 is 15 residues long. The germline CDR1 and CDR2 sequences are SGHNT and YYREEE (reference sequence). In this sample, this clonotype turned up once. TCRdb analysed the RT-PCR reads with MiXCR anew, one entry per CDR3 protein. The repertoire holds about 700,000 distinct CDR3 sequences, with around 16% as singletons. The sample here was PBMCs from blood, taken about 12 days after vaccination. The J gene is TRBJ2-2, the V gene TRBV5-4, with a tentative D call TRBD1 (6 bases). This receptor was taken from a man between 50 and 59 years old who received an inactivated influenza vaccine. The DNA for the CDR3 is TGTGCCAGCAGCTTGGTTACAGGGCGAACCGGGGAGCTGTTTTTT. Translation: CASSLVTGRTGELFF.